The source of this T cell receptor (beta chain) is a study of blood T cell repertoires in COVID-19. Study information: From the United States, Italy and Spain came samples of acute and convalescent COVID-19. PBMCs, B-cell-depleted T cells, or T cells provided the cDNA or gDNA that made up the material.

Seattle-derived patients entered the study during active infection and were followed longitudinally. The assay was immunoSEQ multiplex PCR, and TCRdb's table has in-frame clones only and misses some. The table records about 290,000 clones, under 90% of them present only once. The CDR3 extends over 15 amino acids. Germline assignment: CDR1 SGDLS and CDR2 YYNGEE. Trimming cost V 0 bases and J 4 bases; bases outside gene matches: 3. The specimen was peripheral blood. The clonotype comes from a woman in her 30s with COVID-19, enrolled during active disease. This sequence joins TRBV9 and TRBJ2-1, with 8 bases matching TRBD2. The CDR3, as DNA: TGTGCCAGCAGCGTAGTGGCTAGCGGGTACAATGAGCAGTTCTTC. The encoded protein is CASSVVASGYNEQFF.